The 28 T cell receptor beta chains below all came from one sample that was sequenced in a study of Ad26.COV2.S vaccination and SARS-CoV-2 variants. This table comes from immunoSEQ multiplex PCR, and its TCRdb copy is limited to in-frame clones, with some not included. The sample contains some 350,000 clones, 92% of which appear only once. The material sequenced was peripheral blood, taken after recovery from COVID-19. All receptors come from a human donor who had recovered from COVID-19.

This chain links TRBV4-1 with TRBJ1-6, with a tentative D call TRBD1 (6 bases). Trimming shortened V by 0 bases and J by 6 bases, and 9 bases separated the two germline ends. CDR3 length: 15 amino acids. Germline CDR1 and CDR2: MGHRA and YSYEKL. CDR3 in DNA: TGCGCCAGCAGCCAAGATGCCAGGGGTAATTCACCCCTCCACTTT. The encoded protein is CASSQDARGNSPLHF.

The chain employs TRBV10-2 and TRBJ1-3, with TRBD1 as a possible D gene (5 bases). CDR3 length equals 17 residues. In germline, CDR1 is WSHSY, CDR2 SAAADI. Deletions cut 3 bases from V and 0 bases from J, with 15 bases between. In DNA form, the CDR3 reads TGCGCCAGCAGTGAACTGGGGGGGATAAGCTCTGGAAACACCATATATTTT. Protein: CASSELGGISSGNTIYF.

The V gene is TRBV6-4, the J gene TRBJ2-2; 7 bases align to TRBD2. Per the germline V gene, CDR1 is MRHNA and CDR2 is SNTAGT. This CDR3 comprises 15 residues. Trimming removed 6 bases from V and 5 bases from J; junction bases left unmatched: 9. CDR3: CASRRGSYPTGELFF. In DNA, the CDR3 is TGTGCCAGCAGGCGGGGGTCGTATCCGACCGGGGAGCTGTTTTTT.

This rearrangement joins TRBV15 to TRBJ2-7; the D gene is possibly TRBD2 (5 bases). The V gene lost 0 bases and the J gene lost 0 bases, with 12 bases spanning the gap. The CDR3 runs to 16 residues. Germline lookup yields CDR1 LNHNV and CDR2 YYDKDF (reference sequence). CDR3 DNA sequence: TGTGCCACCAGCAGAGATCAAGGTACTAGCTCCTACGAGCAGTACTTC. Translation gives CATSRDQGTSSYEQYF.

This chain links TRBV7-6 with TRBJ1-5; 8 bases line up with TRBD1. The CDR3 sequence is 16 residues long. CDR1 and CDR2 (germline): SGHVS, FNYEAQ. V gave up 5 bases and J gave up 2 bases; unmatched junction bases: 8. Here the CDR3 reads CASSQVQGDGNQPQHF. CDR3 nucleotides: TGTGCCAGCAGCCAGGTACAGGGGGACGGCAATCAGCCCCAGCATTTT.

This clone was picked up one time. The gene calls are TRBV9 and TRBJ2-3; 7 nucleotides agree with TRBD2. This CDR3 is built from 15 residues. Germline CDR1 reads SGDLS; CDR2 reads YYNGEE. After removal of 0 bases from V and 2 bases from J, the junction contained 3 bases not matched to a gene. CDR3 DNA: TGTGCCAGCAGCGTAGAGCGGGGACCCACAGATACGCAGTATTTT. It specifies CASSVERGPTDTQYF.

The chain joins TRBV19 to TRBJ1-4; no clear D. V was cut by 6 bases and J by 6 bases, with 17 bases left in between. Per germline, CDR1 LNHDA and CDR2 SQIVND (reference sequence). The CDR3 spans 15 residues. The CDR3 region has the DNA TGTGCCAGTAGCACACACCGGGAGTCCTATGAAAAACTGTTTTTT. Amino acids: CASSTHRESYEKLFF.

About this clone itself: Other DNA variants within this sample encode the same CDR3. The chain recombines TRBV2 with TRBJ2-7; no clear D gene. Looked up from germline, CDR1 is SNHLY and CDR2 is FYNNEI. The length of the CDR3 is 11 residues. Trimming removed 0 bases at V and 3 bases at J, with 0 bases between. CDR3 DNA sequence: TGTGCCAGCAGTGAAGCCTACGAGCAGTACTTC. The encoded protein is CASSEAYEQYF.

The V call is TRBV7-2, the J call TRBJ2-6; D is possibly TRBD1 (6 bases). The ends were cut back, 5 bases at V and 0 bases at J, with 11 bases in the middle. The CDR3 runs to 16 residues. Germline CDR1 and CDR2: SGHTA and FQGNSA. CDR3 sequence reads: CASSTPTGSGANVLTF. The CDR3 DNA is TGTGCCAGCAGCACTCCGACAGGCTCTGGGGCCAACGTCCTGACTTTC.

The chain uses TRBV5-1 and TRBJ2-5, with TRBD2 as a possible D gene (6 bases). The CDR3 contains 14 residues. V lost 5 bases to trimming and J lost 3 bases, with 14 bases between them. CDR1 and CDR2 from the germline V gene are SGHRS and YFSETQ. The CDR3 nucleotides are TGCGCCAGCAGAAGAGCGGGTACCAAAGAGACCCAGTACTTC. Translation gives CASRRAGTKETQYF.

In nucleotides, the CDR3 is TGTGCCAGCAGTTTATTGGGACAGGGTGGCTATGGCTACACCTTC. Residues: CASSLLGQGGYGYTF. This chain connects TRBV27 to TRBJ1-2, with 9 bases matching TRBD1. Trimming cost V 1 base and J 4 bases; bases outside gene matches: 4. The germline V gene has CDR1 MNHEY and CDR2 SMNVEV (reference sequence). The CDR3 is 15 amino acids.

The chain employs TRBV10-3 and TRBJ1-1; 10 bases line up with TRBD1. The CDR3 is 15 amino acids. Unmatched junction bases numbered 7, after V lost 3 bases and J lost 6 bases. CDR1 ENHRY and CDR2 SYGVKD come from the germline V gene. The CDR3 protein is CAISDHLTGGSEAFF. The CDR3 region has the DNA TGTGCCATCAGTGATCACCTGACAGGGGGCTCTGAAGCTTTCTTT.

The CDR3 is CASSVGQGAATEAFF. The CDR3 nucleotides read TGTGCCAGCAGTGTGGGACAGGGGGCGGCCACTGAAGCTTTCTTT. The V and J genes are TRBV2 and TRBJ1-1; 12 bases are a match to TRBD1. Germline V CDR1 and CDR2: SNHLY, FYNNEI. CDR3 length: 15 amino acids. J was trimmed by 4 bases and V by 4 bases; bases with no gene match: 4. Drawing the rest from reference TRBV2 and TRBJ1-1, the complete variable domain is EPEVTQTPSHQVTQMGQEVILRCVPISNHLYFYWYRQILGQKVEFLVSFYNNEISEKSEIFDDQFSVERPDGSNFTLKIRSTKLEDSAMYFCASSVGQGAATEAFFGQGTRLTVV.

This chain links TRBV6-2 or TRBV6-3 with TRBJ2-7; TRBD2 matches at 10 bases. Trimming at V came to 5 bases and at J to 3 bases, leaving 7 bases not matched to a gene. Germline assignment: CDR1 MNHEY and CDR2 SVGEGT. The CDR3 is 15 residues long. The CDR3 protein is CASSPRSGGGYEQYF. The CDR3 DNA is TGTGCCAGCAGTCCCAGGAGCGGGGGGGGCTACGAGCAGTACTTC.

The chain couples TRBV5-6 to TRBJ1-2, with 7 bases identical to TRBD1. CDR3 length: 16 amino acids. With V trimmed by 4 bases and J by 9 bases, 18 bases remained unmatched. Germline V lookup: CDR1 SGHDT, CDR2 YYEEEE. CDR3 loop: CASSPKDDRVGRRYTF. The DNA for the CDR3 is TGTGCCAGCAGCCCGAAAGATGACAGGGTAGGGCGTCGCTACACCTTC. Together with reference TRBV5-6 and TRBJ1-2, the CDR3 gives the full variable domain: DAGVTQSPTHLIKTRGQQVTLRCSPKSGHDTVSWYQQALGQGPQFIFQYYEEEERQRGNFPDRFSGHQFPNYSSELNVNALLLGDSALYLCASSPKDDRVGRRYTFGSGTRLTVV.

The V call is TRBV29-1, the J call TRBJ1-1; D unclear. Looked up from germline, CDR1 is SQVTM and CDR2 is ANQGSEA. The CDR3 loop spans 12 amino acids. The V end was cut by 6 bases, the J end by 6 bases, with 14 bases between. The CDR3 nucleotides are TGCAGCGTGACCCCCGAGGGCGCTGAAGCTTTCTTT. Its protein is CSVTPEGAEAFF.

The rearrangement uses TRBV19 and TRBJ2-5; 9 bases fit TRBD1. CDR1 is LNHDA and CDR2 is SQIVND in the germline V gene (reference sequence). The trim removed 6 bases at V and 4 bases at J, leaving 12 bases unmatched. The CDR3 has 16 amino acids. DNA of the CDR3: TGTGCCAGTAGCCGAGGACAGGGGTCATTTCCAGAGACCCAGTACTTC. It codes for CASSRGQGSFPETQYF. Full variable domain (remainder filled in from reference TRBV19 and TRBJ2-5): DGGITQSPKYLFRKEGQNVTLSCEQNLNHDAMYWYRQDPGQGLRLIYYSQIVNDFQKGDIAEGYSVSREKKESFPLTVTSAQKNPTAFYLCASSRGQGSFPETQYFGPGTRLLVL.

The chain carries TRBV4-1 and TRBJ2-7, with unresolved D. Trimming took off 0 bases at V and 4 bases at J, with 13 bases between the two ends. The length of the CDR3 is 15 residues. Germline V gene lookup returns CDR1 MGHRA and CDR2 YSYEKL. The CDR3 reads CASSQDGNSMYEQYF. CDR3 DNA sequence: TGCGCCAGCAGCCAAGATGGCAACAGCATGTACGAGCAGTACTTC.

The J gene is TRBJ2-3, the V gene TRBV7-6; 10 bases are a match to TRBD2. There are 16 residues in the CDR3. Germline assignment: CDR1 SGHVS and CDR2 FNYEAQ. V shed 2 bases and J 1 base; nucleotides not matched to a gene: 3. The CDR3 spells CASSLSGTSGTDTQYF. Here the CDR3 DNA reads TGTGCCAGCAGCTTATCCGGGACTAGCGGCACAGATACGCAGTATTTT.

V gene TRBV9 combines with J gene TRBJ1-4, with a tentative D call TRBD1 (5 bases). CDR1 is SGDLS, CDR2 YYNGEE, per germline. This CDR3 has 15 amino acids. V was cut by 6 bases and J by 0 bases, with 12 bases left in between. The DNA for the CDR3 is TGTGCCAGCACCCCGGGGGGTGCAACTAATGAAAAACTGTTTTTT. Protein sequence: CASTPGGATNEKLFF.

Here the CDR3 reads CASSLRHRASVDEKLFF. CDR3 DNA sequence: TGTGCCAGCAGCCTTCGACACAGGGCCTCCGTGGATGAAAAACTGTTTTTT. The chain combines TRBV3-1 (or the pseudogene TRBV3-2) with TRBJ1-4, with TRBD1 as a possible D gene (6 bases). Trimming left V 4 bases short and J 6 bases short, with 21 bases between. CDR1 LGHDT and CDR2 YNNKEL come from the germline V gene (reference sequence). The CDR3 consists of 17 residues.

Here the CDR3 reads CATSDLWATGAGELFF. For the CDR3, the DNA is TGTGCCACCAGTGATTTATGGGCAACCGGCGCCGGGGAGCTGTTTTTT. The genes are TRBV24-1 and TRBJ2-2; D ambiguous. The CDR3 is made up of 16 amino acids. CDR1 and CDR2 from the germline V gene are KGHDR and SFDVKD. The V end was cut by 1 base, the J end by 6 bases, with 14 bases between.

The rearrangement joins TRBV5-1 to TRBJ2-3; D gene uncertain. Germline V gene sequence: CDR1 SGHRS, CDR2 YFSETQ. V lost 4 bases and J lost 5, with 17 bases in between. This CDR3 is built from 15 residues. The CDR3 sequence: CASSDQPLSGDTQYF. The CDR3 DNA reads TGCGCCAGCAGCGACCAGCCTCTGAGTGGAGATACGCAGTATTTT.

The rearrangement uses TRBV9 and TRBJ2-7; tentative D call: TRBD2 (6 bases). Trimming removed 3 bases from V and 4 bases from J, with 11 bases in between. The CDR3 contains 13 residues. Germline V gene lookup returns CDR1 SGDLS and CDR2 YYNGEE. This chain's CDR3 is CASSAAGRYEQYF. The CDR3 nucleotides are TGTGCCAGCAGCGCAGCCGGGAGATACGAGCAGTACTTC.

V usage is TRBV6-5 and J usage is TRBJ1-6; D gene unclear. The CDR3 is 15 amino acids. V was pared by 5 bases and J by 6 bases, with 14 bases between. CDR1 is MNHEY and CDR2 is SVGAGI in the germline V gene. CDR3 in DNA: TGTGCCAGCAGTCCCAACTCACTGAGTAATTCACCCCTCCACTTT. Its protein is CASSPNSLSNSPLHF.

The rearrangement joins TRBV7-9 to TRBJ2-1, with 8 bases lining up with TRBD2. This CDR3 has 19 amino acids. CDR1 and CDR2 (germline): SEHNR, FQNEAQ (reference sequence). V trimming: 7 bases; J trimming: 5 bases; junction bases outside the gene matches: 22. This CDR3 reads CASIIHGRERGIADNEQFF. The CDR3 nucleotides are TGTGCCAGCATCATCCACGGGAGGGAGCGGGGGATTGCTGACAATGAGCAGTTCTTC.

This chain links TRBV27 with TRBJ1-2; TRBD1 matches 10 bases. The CDR3 loop spans 15 amino acids. V trimming: 2 bases; J trimming: 7 bases; junction bases outside the gene matches: 7. Germline CDR1 is MNHEY and CDR2 is SMNVEV (reference sequence). The CDR3 nucleotides read TGTGCCAGCAGTTTAGGTTCAAGGGACAGGGGTGGCTACACCTTC. Translation gives CASSLGSRDRGGYTF.

V gene TRBV6-4 combines with J gene TRBJ1-1; 8 bases agree with TRBD1. The V gene end was trimmed by 6 bases and the J gene end by 4 bases; junction bases not matched to a gene: 7. Germline V lookup: CDR1 MRHNA, CDR2 SNTAGT. The CDR3 is 14 residues long. The CDR3 sequence: CASREQGVGTEAFF. In DNA, the CDR3 is TGTGCCAGCAGAGAACAGGGGGTAGGCACTGAAGCTTTCTTT.